A single sample gave rise to the 17 T cell receptor beta chains below, sequenced in a study of T cell responses to AZD1222 COVID-19 vaccine. This table comes from immunoSEQ multiplex PCR, and its TCRdb copy is limited to in-frame clones, with some not included. The sample contains around 110,000 clones, about 92% of which appear only once. The sequences come from peripheral blood, collected 28 days after the second AZD1222 dose. Every receptor here comes from an adult who received the AZD1222 COVID-19 vaccine.

The chain combines TRBV10-1 with TRBJ2-7, with D possibly TRBD2 on 6 matching bases. V was cut by 10 bases and J by 0 bases, with 13 bases left in between. The CDR3 spans 13 residues. Germline values: CDR1 WNHNN, CDR2 SYGVQD (reference sequence). CDR3 bases: TGCGCCATCTGGGACTCAAGCTCCTACGAGCAGTACTTC. Amino acids: CAIWDSSSYEQYF.

This clone was found a few times. V is TRBV7-9 and J is TRBJ2-1, with 8 bases matching TRBD2. The J segment lost 6 bases and the V segment lost 5 bases, leaving 12 bases of the junction unmatched. The CDR3 runs to 16 residues. From germline, CDR1 is SEHNR and CDR2 FQNEAQ (reference sequence). The CDR3 bases are TGTGCCAGCAGCCACCGGGTTAGCGGGAACACCAATGAGCAGTTCTTC. Its translation is CASSHRVSGNTNEQFF. Variable domain in full (rest from reference TRBV7-9 and TRBJ2-1): DTGVSQNPRHKITKRGQNVTFRCDPISEHNRLYWYRQTLGQGPEFLTYFQNEAQLEKSRLLSDRFSAERPKGSFSTLEIQRTEQGDSAMYLCASSHRVSGNTNEQFFGPGTRLTVL.

This chain links TRBV7-3 with TRBJ2-3; 7 nucleotides line up with TRBD1. Unmatched junction bases numbered 5, after V lost 4 bases and J lost 4 bases. The germline gives CDR1 SGHTA, CDR2 FQGTGA. The CDR3 is made up of 14 amino acids. CDR3 region: CASSSMGQSDTQYF. In nucleotides, the CDR3 is TGTGCCAGCAGCTCTATGGGACAGTCAGATACGCAGTATTTT.

The chain recombines TRBV9 with TRBJ1-1; D is unresolved. The V and J ends lost 0 bases and 4 bases respectively, with 10 bases between them. In germline, CDR1 is SGDLS, CDR2 YYNGEE. This CDR3 has 14 residues. The CDR3 region has the DNA TGTGCCAGCAGCGTAGATGAGGGTTCCACTGAAGCTTTCTTT. Translated, it gives CASSVDEGSTEAFF.

The chain is built from TRBV5-1 and TRBJ2-7; D gene uncertain. Trimming left V 0 bases short and J 0 bases short, with 7 bases between. Germline CDR1 reads SGHRS; CDR2 reads YFSETQ. CDR3 size: 14 residues. The CDR3 DNA sequence: TGCGCCAGCAGCTTGGGGACCTACTCCTACGAGCAGTACTTC. Translating gives CASSLGTYSYEQYF.

CDR3 amino acids: CASSLGENTEAFF. CDR3 nucleotide sequence: TGCGCCAGCAGCTTGGGTGAGAACACTGAAGCTTTCTTT. J is TRBJ1-1 and V is TRBV5-1, with D unresolved. V gave up 0 bases and J gave up 1 base, with 4 bases separating them. The CDR3 length is 13 residues. Germline CDR1 is SGHRS and CDR2 is YFSETQ.

J is TRBJ1-6 and V is TRBV6-5; the match to TRBD1 covers 9 bases. Germline loops: CDR1 MNHEY, CDR2 SVGAGI. CDR3 length: 13 amino acids. The J segment lost 11 bases and the V segment lost 5 bases, leaving 4 bases of the junction unmatched. The CDR3 DNA sequence: TGTGCCAGCAGTCGAGGACAGGGGCCACCCCTCCACTTT. Residues: CASSRGQGPPLHF.

The table lists this clone with a few counts. The V and J genes are TRBV29-1 and TRBJ1-3; tentative D call: TRBD1 (6 bases). V was trimmed by 6 bases and J by 0 bases, leaving 12 bases between them. The CDR3 has 14 amino acids. The germline V gene encodes CDR1 SQVTM and CDR2 ANQGSEA. The CDR3 spells CSVPGQPSGNTIYF. CDR3 bases: TGCAGCGTGCCCGGACAGCCCTCTGGAAACACCATATATTTT.

The chain employs TRBV5-5 and TRBJ2-7, with 7 bases aligning to TRBD1. This CDR3 has 15 amino acids. The germline V gene has CDR1 SGHKS and CDR2 YYEKEE (reference sequence). Trimming took 4 bases from V and 0 from J; bases not matched to a gene: 7. Here the CDR3 reads CASSTAGDSSYEQYF. The CDR3 DNA sequence: TGTGCCAGCAGCACCGCCGGGGACAGCTCCTACGAGCAGTACTTC. The whole variable domain, filled in from reference TRBV5-5 and TRBJ2-7, reads DAGVTQSPTHLIKTRGQQVTLRCSPISGHKSVSWYQQVLGQGPQFIFQYYEKEERGRGNFPDRFSARQFPNYSSELNVNALLLGDSALYLCASSTAGDSSYEQYFGPGTRLTVT.

The V and J genes are TRBV6-5 and TRBJ1-1; D is uncertain. Looked up from germline, CDR1 is MNHEY and CDR2 is SVGAGI. V was shortened by 1 base and J by 3 bases, with 6 bases between the two germline ends. This CDR3 has 13 amino acids. The CDR3 loop reads CASSYFGDTEAFF. CDR3 bases: TGTGCCAGCAGTTACTTCGGGGACACTGAAGCTTTCTTT.

The chain uses TRBV19 and TRBJ1-5, with 9 nucleotides matching TRBD1. This CDR3 is built from 19 residues. V lost 1 base, J lost 0 bases, and 10 bases stayed unmatched. From germline, CDR1 is LNHDA and CDR2 SQIVND (reference sequence). The CDR3 here is CASSIGSGTGFYSNQPQHF. The CDR3 DNA follows: TGTGCCAGTAGTATAGGCTCCGGGACAGGGTTTTATAGCAATCAGCCCCAGCATTTT. Filled out from reference TRBV19 and TRBJ1-5, the complete variable domain reads DGGITQSPKYLFRKEGQNVTLSCEQNLNHDAMYWYRQDPGQGLRLIYYSQIVNDFQKGDIAEGYSVSREKKESFPLTVTSAQKNPTAFYLCASSIGSGTGFYSNQPQHFGDGTRLSIL.

The chain employs TRBV9 and TRBJ2-5; 7 nucleotides agree with TRBD1. From germline, CDR1 is SGDLS and CDR2 YYNGEE. Trimming took 3 bases from V and 7 from J; bases not matched to a gene: 6. There are 13 residues in the CDR3. As DNA, the CDR3 is TGTGCCAGCAGCGCCCGGACAGGCGGGACCCAGTACTTC. Its protein is CASSARTGGTQYF.

V usage is TRBV9 and J usage is TRBJ2-7; 9 bases are a match to TRBD1. This CDR3 is 16 amino acids long. With 0 bases clipped from V and 6 bases from J, the junction kept 10 bases outside the gene matches. Germline V gives CDR1 SGDLS, CDR2 YYNGEE. CDR3 sequence (DNA): TGTGCCAGCAGCGTAGAGGCCAGTGACAGGGGGGGCGAGCAGTACTTC. Translated: CASSVEASDRGGEQYF.

This chain uses TRBV7-2 with TRBJ1-4; D is unresolved. Germline V gives CDR1 SGHTA, CDR2 FQGNSA. Trimming removed 2 bases at V and 8 bases at J, with 9 bases between. The CDR3 sequence is 13 residues long. This CDR3 is CASSLYEREKLFF. Written as DNA, the CDR3 is TGTGCCAGCAGCTTATACGAAAGGGAAAAACTGTTTTTT.

V is TRBV7-3 and J is TRBJ2-7, with unresolved D. The CDR3 consists of 12 residues. V was clipped by 7 bases and J by 9 bases, with 16 bases between them. Germline CDR1 is SGHTA and CDR2 is FQGTGA. The DNA for the CDR3 is TGTGCCAGCACCCCCTGGGCCGGACGGCAGTACTTC. This encodes CASTPWAGRQYF.

This clone was seen only once. This chain joins TRBV4-1 and TRBJ2-2; D is perhaps TRBD1 or TRBD2 (5 bases each). Trimming stripped 7 bases from V and 5 bases from J, with 23 bases between. The germline V gene encodes CDR1 MGHRA and CDR2 YSYEKL. CDR3 length equals 17 residues. The CDR3 region has the DNA TGCGCCAGCACCCCCGCACCCCGACTCTGGGGGACCGGGGAGCTGTTTTTT. Translated: CASTPAPRLWGTGELFF.

This chain links TRBV7-9 with TRBJ1-1; D is unclear. Germline V gene data show CDR1 as SEHNR and CDR2 as FQNEAQ (reference sequence). V lost 3 bases, J lost 3 bases, and 11 bases lay in between. The CDR3 runs to 14 residues. DNA of the CDR3: TGTGCCAGCAGCTTGCAGGCCGTTTACACTGAAGCTTTCTTT. Translation: CASSLQAVYTEAFF.